A selection of T cell receptor beta chains follows, all from one sample in a study of T cell responses to AZD1222 COVID-19 vaccine. Using immunoSEQ multiplex PCR, the repertoire was profiled, and TCRdb retains in-frame clones only, with some absent. The data hold 95,000 to 150,000 clones, with around 88% observed a single time. The specimen comprised peripheral blood, sampled on day 0 of AZD1222 vaccination. The receptors originated from an adult in good health. Both conserved end residues are part of each CDR3. Each record gives: D gene, J gene, clone size, V gene, CDR3 DNA, CDR3 protein. The D gene is left open where the match is weak. The size field is filled for only some rows; it gives once, few, many or a size class.

>-|TRBJ1-6|-|TRBV18
TGTGCCAGCTCGACGAATAATTCACCCCTCCACTTT
CASSTNNSPLHF
>-|TRBJ2-3|once|TRBV6-1
TGTGCCAGCAGTGAAGAAGGTAGCACAGATACGCAGTATTTT
CASSEEGSTDTQYF
>-|TRBJ1-6|-|TRBV6-5
TGTGCCAGCAGTAACCTCGACGGGGTTGAATCACCCCTCCACTTT
CASSNLDGVESPLHF
>TRBD2|TRBJ2-3|few|TRBV6-5
TGTGCCAGCAGTCAACTAGCGGGGGGGCAATCTACGCAGTATTTT
CASSQLAGGQSTQYF
>TRBD1|TRBJ1-4|-|TRBV3-1/TRBV3-2
TGTGCCAGCAGCCACCCGGGACAGGGGAATGAAAAACTGTTTTTT
CASSHPGQGNEKLFF
>-|TRBJ2-3|-|TRBV11-2
TGTGCCAGCAGCCCCTCATCCGGCACAGATACGCAGTATTTT
CASSPSSGTDTQYF
>-|TRBJ1-2|-|TRBV9
TGTGCCAGCAGCCCCCCTGGACGGAATGGGGGCTACACCTTC
CASSPPGRNGGYTF
>TRBD2|TRBJ2-2|-|TRBV20-1
TGCAGTGCTAGTATGGCTAGCGGGGCATCTGGGGAGCTGTTTTTT
CSASMASGASGELFF
>-|TRBJ1-2|-|TRBV5-8
TGTGCCAGCAGCAGGTACTTACAGGGAGCGTCTGGCTACACCTTC
CASSRYLQGASGYTF
>-|TRBJ1-1|-|TRBV2
TGTGCCAGCAGTGAGGGATACAGGAGCACTGAAGCTTTCTTT
CASSEGYRSTEAFF
>TRBD1|TRBJ1-2|once|TRBV6-1
TGTGCCAGCAGTGATGGCGCAGGGGGCGGGTATGGCTACACCTTC
CASSDGAGGGYGYTF
>-|TRBJ2-1|-|TRBV7-2
TGTGCCAGCAGCCCCCAGGGAGCCACCTACAATGAGCAGTTCTTC
CASSPQGATYNEQFF
>-|TRBJ1-1|-|TRBV29-1
TGCAGCGTTGCGTCGAGACCGGGGGTCACTGAAGCTTTCTTT
CSVASRPGVTEAFF
>TRBD1|TRBJ2-7|once|TRBV2
TGTGCCAGCAGGAGGGACAGGGGAGAGGGCGAGCAGTACTTC
CASRRDRGEGEQYF
>TRBD1|TRBJ1-1|-|TRBV7-9
TGTGCCAGCAGCGGTGGACAGGGGGGAACTGAAGCTTTCTTT
CASSGGQGGTEAFF
>TRBD1|TRBJ2-3|-|TRBV9
TGTGCCAGCAGCGGGGACAGGGTTGCGCAGTATTTT
CASSGDRVAQYF
>-|TRBJ1-2|-|TRBV7-8
TGTGCCAGCAGCTTAGTACGGGCTAACTATGGCTACACCTTC
CASSLVRANYGYTF
>TRBD1|TRBJ1-2|-|TRBV3-1/TRBV3-2
TGTGCCAGCAGCCCCTTGGACAGGGGTCCCTATGGCTACACCTTC
CASSPLDRGPYGYTF
>-|TRBJ2-7|-|TRBV28
TGTGCCAGCAGTTCTAGGGGCGGGGTCTACGAGCAGTACTTC
CASSSRGGVYEQYF
>TRBD2|TRBJ2-3|-|TRBV5-1
TGCGCCAGCAGCCTCGGTTTAGCGGGGGGATCGGCAGATACGCAGTATTTT
CASSLGLAGGSADTQYF
>-|TRBJ2-1|-|TRBV3-1/TRBV3-2
TGTGCCAGCAGCCAAGACAGAAGTACCTACAATGAGCAGTTCTTC
CASSQDRSTYNEQFF
>-|TRBJ2-3|-|TRBV3-1/TRBV3-2
TGTGCCAGCAGCCAAGAGAGGCCTGATACGCAGTATTTT
CASSQERPDTQYF
>-|TRBJ1-5|-|TRBV7-2
TGTGCCAGCAGCTTTCGGGGTGGCAATCAGCCCCAGCATTTT
CASSFRGGNQPQHF
>TRBD1|TRBJ1-2|-|TRBV5-6
TGTGCCAGCAGCTTGGTACAGGGGGGCTATGGCTACACCTTC
CASSLVQGGYGYTF
>-|TRBJ2-7|once|TRBV6-2/TRBV6-3
TGTGCCAGCAGTTACTTTGACGAGCAGTACTTC
CASSYFDEQYF
>-|TRBJ1-6|-|TRBV4-3
TGCGCCAGCAGCCAAGATTCAGGGGATAATTCACCCCTCCACTTT
CASSQDSGDNSPLHF
>TRBD1|TRBJ1-1|-|TRBV3-1/TRBV3-2
TGTGCCAGCAGCGCACGGACAGGGGGCGGCACTGAAGCTTTCTTT
CASSARTGGGTEAFF
>-|TRBJ2-1|-|TRBV4-3
TGCGCCAGCAGCCAAGATAGCGTATCCTACAATGAGCAGTTCTTC
CASSQDSVSYNEQFF